The 26 T cell receptor beta chains below come from one sample, sequenced in a study of T cell responses to AZD1222 COVID-19 vaccine. Sequencing was performed with immunoSEQ multiplex PCR; in TCRdb, only in-frame clones are kept and a portion is missing. The table has around 75,000 clones, 88% seen once. Source: peripheral blood, taken 28 days after the second dose of the MenACWY control vaccine. These receptors were obtained from an adult who received the MenACWY meningococcal vaccine as a control.

The V gene is TRBV27, the J gene TRBJ2-5, with D possibly called TRBD1 or TRBD2 (5 bases each). V lost 5 bases to trimming and J lost 5 bases, with 27 bases between them. The germline V gene has CDR1 MNHEY and CDR2 SMNVEV (reference sequence). The CDR3 has 18 residues. CDR3 residues: CASSRTGPLYGVWETQYF. CDR3 DNA sequence: TGTGCCAGCAGTCGCACGGGACCCTTATACGGGGTGTGGGAGACCCAGTACTTC.

The chain uses TRBV19 and TRBJ1-2; possible D gene TRBD1, 6 bases. This CDR3 has 14 amino acids. The germline V and J ends were trimmed by 5 bases and 3 bases, with 13 bases remaining between them. The germline V gene encodes CDR1 LNHDA and CDR2 SQIVND (reference sequence). The CDR3 sequence: CASSLQGPYYGYTF. In DNA, the CDR3 is TGTGCCAGTAGTCTTCAGGGGCCCTACTATGGCTACACCTTC.

This chain links TRBV5-1 with TRBJ2-7, with a possible D match to TRBD1 (5 bases). Germline V lookup: CDR1 SGHRS, CDR2 YFSETQ. The V and J ends lost 0 bases and 2 bases respectively, with 9 bases between them. The CDR3 extends over 14 amino acids. The CDR3 nucleotides are TGCGCCAGCAGCTTGGACAGGCTGACCTACGAGCAGTACTTC. Translated: CASSLDRLTYEQYF. Together with reference TRBV5-1 and TRBJ2-7, the CDR3 gives the full variable domain: KAGVTQTPRYLIKTRGQQVTLSCSPISGHRSVSWYQQTPGQGLQFLFEYFSETQRNKGNFPGRFSGRQFSNSRSEMNVSTLELGDSALYLCASSLDRLTYEQYFGPGTRLTVT.

V and J are TRBV15 and TRBJ2-3, with a possible D match to TRBD2 (5 bases). The CDR3 runs 15 residues. V lost 0 bases, J lost 4 bases, and 11 bases lay in between. The germline V gene encodes CDR1 LNHNV and CDR2 YYDKDF (reference sequence). For the CDR3, the DNA is TGTGCCACCAGCAGAGACCAAGGGAGTTCAGATACGCAGTATTTT. This translates into CATSRDQGSSDTQYF.

The genes are TRBV18 and TRBJ1-5; D not certain. Trimming removed 3 bases from V and 1 base from J, with 13 bases in between. CDR1 and CDR2 from the germline V gene are KGHSH and LQKENI. The CDR3 has 16 residues. This chain's CDR3 is CASSPAHDTSNQPQHF. CDR3 bases: TGTGCCAGCTCACCTGCTCATGACACCAGCAATCAGCCCCAGCATTTT. Full variable domain (missing parts from reference TRBV18 and TRBJ1-5): NAGVMQNPRHLVRRRGQEARLRCSPMKGHSHVYWYRQLPEEGLKFMVYLQKENIIDESGMPKERFSAEFPKEGPSILRIQQVVRGDSAAYFCASSPAHDTSNQPQHFGDGTRLSIL.

This rearrangement joins TRBV19 to TRBJ1-2; D gene ambiguous. Trimming cost V 2 bases and J 3 bases, with 10 bases left between them. The CDR3 is made up of 14 amino acids. Germline V lookup: CDR1 LNHDA, CDR2 SQIVND (reference sequence). The CDR3 region has the DNA TGTGCCAGTAGTATAAGTGGGAGTTACTATGGCTACACCTTC. Translation: CASSISGSYYGYTF.

The rearrangement joins TRBV9 to TRBJ2-2; TRBD1 matches 9 bases. CDR3 length: 17 residues. J was trimmed by 4 bases and V by 3 bases; bases with no gene match: 10. Per the germline V gene, CDR1 is SGDLS and CDR2 is YYNGEE. CDR3 amino acids: CASSARTGATGTGELFF. In nucleotides, the CDR3 is TGTGCCAGCAGCGCCCGGACAGGGGCGACCGGCACCGGGGAGCTGTTTTTT.

The rearrangement uses TRBV6-5 and TRBJ1-4, with 9 nucleotides matching TRBD1. Germline V lookup: CDR1 MNHEY, CDR2 SVGAGI. With 9 bases clipped from V and 3 bases from J, the junction kept 8 bases outside the gene matches. The CDR3 runs to 15 residues. DNA of the CDR3: TGTGCCAGTGGTGACAGGGGGGATGCTAATGAAAAACTGTTTTTT. This translates into CASGDRGDANEKLFF.

This chain uses TRBV15 with TRBJ1-2, with D possibly being TRBD1 (5 bases). V was trimmed by 3 bases and J by 0 bases, leaving 17 bases between them. CDR1 is LNHNV and CDR2 is YYDKDF in the germline V gene (reference sequence). The CDR3 contains 17 residues. This CDR3 is CATSRMLGDQANYGYTF. The DNA for the CDR3 is TGTGCCACCAGCAGGATGCTCGGGGACCAAGCTAACTATGGCTACACCTTC. Using reference TRBV15 and TRBJ1-2 for the parts outside the CDR3, the full variable domain is DAMVIQNPRYQVTQFGKPVTLSCSQTLNHNVMYWYQQKSSQAPKLLFHYYDKDFNNEADTPDNFQSRRPNTSFCFLDIRSPGLGDTAMYLCATSRMLGDQANYGYTFGSGTRLTVV.

This chain links TRBV19 with TRBJ1-5, with D unclear. This CDR3 is built from 11 residues. CDR1 and CDR2 from the germline V gene are LNHDA and SQIVND (reference sequence). V was trimmed by 5 bases and J by 9 bases, leaving 8 bases between them. CDR3 sequence reads: CASSPTGPQHF. In DNA, the CDR3 is TGTGCCAGTAGTCCCACGGGGCCCCAGCATTTT.

This clone occurred a few times. The chain is built from TRBV7-2 and TRBJ2-7; D gene uncertain. Trimming took 1 base from V and 0 from J, leaving 10 bases between them. The germline V gene encodes CDR1 SGHTA and CDR2 FQGNSA. The CDR3 runs to 15 residues. The CDR3 nucleotides read TGTGCCAGCAGCTTAGGCGCGGCTAGCTCCTACGAGCAGTACTTC. Its protein is CASSLGAASSYEQYF.

The chain links TRBV29-1 to TRBJ2-5; no clear D gene. The CDR3 has 12 amino acids. Germline values: CDR1 SQVTM, CDR2 ANQGSEA. Deletions cut 4 bases from V and 2 bases from J, with 8 bases between. DNA for the CDR3: TGCAGCGTTGGCTCCCGGCAAGAGACCCAGTACTTC. It translates to CSVGSRQETQYF.

The chain combines TRBV9 with TRBJ2-5; 9 nucleotides match TRBD2. Germline CDR1 is SGDLS and CDR2 is YYNGEE. J lost 1 base, V lost 4 bases, and 11 bases had no gene match. The CDR3 runs 17 residues. The CDR3 DNA reads TGTGCCAGCAGCACCCGCCCTAGCGGGGCTAGCCAAGAGACCCAGTACTTC. This sequence encodes CASSTRPSGASQETQYF.

As for this clone: An end of the junction differs from the germline gene, which may be a read error. V and J are TRBV29-1 and TRBJ2-3; 8 bases fit TRBD2. Germline lookup yields CDR1 SQVTM and CDR2 ANQGSEA. This CDR3 contains 17 residues. In DNA, the CDR3 is TGCAGCGTTCAAGAGCCGGGACTAGTGGGAAGCACAGATACGCAGTATTTT. It encodes CSVQEPGLVGSTDTQYF.

CDR3: CASSIRGGATDTQYF. The DNA of the CDR3 is TGTGCCAGTAGTATCCGCGGGGGGGCCACAGATACGCAGTATTTT. V usage is TRBV19 and J usage is TRBJ2-3, with TRBD2 matching over 9 bases. Trimming took 3 bases from V and 2 from J; bases not matched to a gene: 3. CDR1 is LNHDA and CDR2 is SQIVND in the germline V gene (reference sequence). The CDR3 has 15 amino acids.

The chain uses TRBV5-1 and TRBJ1-4; 9 bases fit TRBD1. The CDR3 is made up of 15 amino acids. Germline trimming cut 0 bases from V and 6 bases from J; bases unmatched to any gene: 3. CDR1 and CDR2 from the germline V gene are SGHRS and YFSETQ. The CDR3 sequence: CASSLEGTGYEKLFF. The DNA of the CDR3 is TGCGCCAGCAGCTTGGAGGGGACAGGGTATGAAAAACTGTTTTTT.

This clone was counted once. This chain joins TRBV7-2 and TRBJ1-1; D is ambiguous. V shed 5 bases and J shed 0 bases, with 7 bases lying between them. This CDR3 has 13 residues. CDR1 is SGHTA and CDR2 is FQGNSA in the germline V gene. CDR3 nucleotides: TGTGCCAGCAGCCGGACGGTGAACACTGAAGCTTTCTTT. Translating it yields CASSRTVNTEAFF.

The V gene is TRBV6-4, the J gene TRBJ1-2, with D perhaps TRBD1 (6 bases). There are 15 residues in the CDR3. Germline CDR1 and CDR2: MRHNA and SNTAGT. V was pared by 6 bases and J by 0 bases, with 14 bases between. The CDR3 sequence: CASSPEQGPNYGYTF. The DNA of the CDR3 is TGTGCCAGCAGCCCCGAACAGGGCCCTAACTATGGCTACACCTTC.

The V gene is TRBV29-1, the J gene TRBJ2-7, with D unclear. The CDR3 extends over 16 amino acids. Germline lookup yields CDR1 SQVTM and CDR2 ANQGSEA. V lost 1 base to trimming and J lost 0 bases, with 16 bases between them. The CDR3 sequence is CSVEGSADGPSYEQYF. Here the CDR3 DNA reads TGCAGCGTTGAAGGGTCGGCGGACGGACCCTCCTACGAGCAGTACTTC.

V usage is TRBV6-5 and J usage is TRBJ2-3, with D perhaps matching TRBD2 (7 bases). V was trimmed by 8 bases and J by 2 bases, leaving 11 bases between them. The CDR3 extends over 13 amino acids. Germline V gene sequence: CDR1 MNHEY, CDR2 SVGAGI. The CDR3 region has the DNA TGTGCCAGCTGTCGGGGGGCCACAGATACGCAGTATTTT. Its protein is CASCRGATDTQYF.

The chain couples TRBV7-2 to TRBJ2-7; TRBD2 aligns across 11 bases. CDR1 and CDR2 (germline): SGHTA, FQGNSA. V shed 5 bases and J 2 bases; nucleotides not matched to a gene: 5. The CDR3 length is 15 residues. The CDR3 DNA reads TGTGCCAGCAGCCTACTAGCGGGGGCCCCCTACGAGCAGTACTTC. Its protein product is CASSLLAGAPYEQYF.

This chain uses TRBV7-2 with TRBJ1-1; TRBD1 aligns across 8 bases. The trim removed 4 bases at V and 4 bases at J, leaving 5 bases unmatched. The CDR3 covers 14 residues. Germline V gene data show CDR1 as SGHTA and CDR2 as FQGNSA. The CDR3 is CASSSGGWGTEAFF. DNA of the CDR3: TGTGCCAGCAGCTCAGGGGGCTGGGGCACTGAAGCTTTCTTT.

This clone was observed once. The rearrangement links TRBV30 to TRBJ2-5, with a tentative D call TRBD1 (5 bases). V was trimmed by 3 bases and J by 4 bases, leaving 12 bases between them. Germline V gives CDR1 GTSNPN, CDR2 SVGIG (reference sequence). The CDR3 sequence is 13 residues long. The CDR3 reads CAWRFQGGETQYF. CDR3 DNA sequence: TGTGCCTGGAGGTTCCAGGGCGGAGAGACCCAGTACTTC.

V is TRBV5-1 and J is TRBJ2-3, with D tentatively TRBD1 or TRBD2 (5 bases each). This CDR3 comprises 14 residues. From germline, CDR1 is SGHRS and CDR2 YFSETQ. V was shortened by 2 bases and J by 4 bases, with 11 bases between the two germline ends. CDR3 bases: TGCGCCAGCAGCTTCAGTGGGGGAGCAGATACGCAGTATTTT. Its protein is CASSFSGGADTQYF.

V and J are TRBV30 and TRBJ2-2, with 7 bases that match TRBD1. The CDR3 contains 17 residues. V lost 2 bases, J lost 4 bases, and 13 bases stayed unmatched. The germline V gene has CDR1 GTSNPN and CDR2 SVGIG (reference sequence). CDR3 coding DNA: TGTGCCTGGAGTTCAGTACCAACAGGGGACAGCACCGGGGAGCTGTTTTTT. Encoded protein: CAWSSVPTGDSTGELFF.

This chain uses TRBV25-1 with TRBJ2-2; a possible D gene is TRBD1 (5 bases). CDR1 and CDR2 from the germline V gene are MGHDK and SYGVNS. V lost 0 bases to trimming and J lost 4 bases, with 12 bases between them. This CDR3 comprises 16 residues. The CDR3 DNA reads TGTGCCAGCAGTGAATATGTCCAGGGAAGCACCGGGGAGCTGTTTTTT. Encoded protein: CASSEYVQGSTGELFF.